The 32 T cell receptor beta chains below all came from one sample that was sequenced in a study of shared clonotypes between healthy human individuals. Profiled with immunoSEQ multiplex PCR; TCRdb holds only in-frame clones, not every one. The sample has some 2,000,000 clones, 95% seen once. Sequences were obtained from naive CD4+ T cells sorted from blood. Subset defined: CD45RA+ positively selected. Receptors were obtained from a man aged 18-30 years in good health.

The J gene is TRBJ2-1, the V gene TRBV11-2; tentatively, D is TRBD2 (6 bases). Deletions cut 1 base from V and 6 bases from J, with 13 bases between. Germline V lookup: CDR1 SGHAT, CDR2 FQNNGV. This CDR3 region has 15 residues. The CDR3 DNA is TGTGCCAGCAGCTTAGCCCTACGGGGGTCCAATGAGCAGTTCTTC. Translating it yields CASSLALRGSNEQFF. Full variable domain (missing parts from reference TRBV11-2 and TRBJ2-1): EAGVAQSPRYKIIEKRQSVAFWCNPISGHATLYWYQQILGQGPKLLIQFQNNGVVDDSQLPKDRFSAERLKGVDSTLKIQPAKLEDSAVYLCASSLALRGSNEQFFGPGTRLTVL.

The J gene is TRBJ1-2, the V gene TRBV11-2; D is unclear. The V gene's germline CDR1 is SGHAT and CDR2 FQNNGV. This CDR3 is built from 15 residues. Trimming left V 1 base short and J 6 bases short, with 15 bases between. CDR3 loop: CASSLGNAGLDGYTF. CDR3 in DNA: TGTGCCAGCAGCTTAGGCAACGCAGGTTTAGATGGCTACACCTTC.

The chain joins TRBV5-1 to TRBJ1-2; possibly TRBD1 for D (5 bases). Looked up from germline, CDR1 is SGHRS and CDR2 is YFSETQ. V lost 0 bases, J lost 5 bases, and 14 bases lay in between. This CDR3 is 15 amino acids long. CDR3 nucleotides: TGCGCCAGCAGCTTGGCCGTAGGGGCTGGGTATGGCTACACCTTC. The encoded protein is CASSLAVGAGYGYTF.

V and J are TRBV10-1 and TRBJ2-5; 8 positions agree with TRBD1. V was pared by 6 bases and J by 5 bases, with 11 bases of the junction left unmatched. CDR1 WNHNN and CDR2 SYGVQD come from the germline V gene (reference sequence). The CDR3 has 15 residues. CDR3 protein: CASSLGQGVGETQYF. For the CDR3, the DNA is TGCGCCAGCAGCCTCGGACAGGGCGTCGGCGAGACCCAGTACTTC.

This clone was seen only once. The V gene is TRBV21-1, the J gene TRBJ2-7; the D segment call TRBD2 is taken from the table without a DNA check. TRBV21-1 is termed a pseudogene. This CDR3 is 16 amino acids long. The CDR3 region is CASSTNHETPSREQYF. The CDR3, as DNA: TGTGCCAGCAGTACTAATCATGAGACCCCGTCACGCGAGCAGTACTTC.

The chain joins TRBV18 to TRBJ1-2; D not resolved. V lost 0 bases, J lost 4 bases, and 12 bases lay in between. Germline CDR1 and CDR2: KGHSH and LQKENI. This CDR3 contains 15 residues. DNA for the CDR3: TGTGCCAGCTCACCACCGTACAGCAAATTCTATGGCTACACCTTC. Amino acid sequence: CASSPPYSKFYGYTF.

This chain connects TRBV4-1 to TRBJ2-3; 13 nucleotides match TRBD2. V shed 4 bases and J 0 bases; nucleotides not matched to a gene: 4. This CDR3 spans 17 amino acids. Germline CDR1 MGHRA, CDR2 YSYEKL. The CDR3 protein is CASSPGLAGTSTDTQYF. In nucleotides, the CDR3 is TGCGCCAGCAGCCCGGGACTAGCGGGGACTAGCACAGATACGCAGTATTTT.

The genes are TRBV5-1 and TRBJ2-7, with unresolved D. Trimming took off 4 bases at V and 2 bases at J, with 16 bases between the two ends. Per the germline V gene, CDR1 is SGHRS and CDR2 is YFSETQ. This CDR3 contains 15 residues. The CDR3 reads CASSPIPTQAYEQYF. The CDR3, as DNA: TGCGCCAGCAGCCCAATACCTACACAAGCCTACGAGCAGTACTTC.

With regard to this clone: One end of the junction fails to match germline, which may point to a read error. At the DNA level, this CDR3 is encoded by other sequences in the same sample as well. This chain connects TRBV2 to TRBJ2-7; D ambiguous. Germline V gives CDR1 SNHLY, CDR2 FYNNEI. The CDR3 runs 10 residues. This CDR3 reads CASSEGEQYF. CDR3 bases: TGTGCCAGCAGCGAAGGCGAGCAGTACTTC.

The rearrangement uses TRBV25-1 and TRBJ1-2; possible D gene TRBD1, 5 bases. This CDR3 has 14 residues. Germline CDR1 and CDR2: MGHDK and SYGVNS. V dropped 6 bases and J dropped 2 bases, with 13 bases sitting between them. CDR3 sequence: CASRDQGGNYGYTF. The CDR3 coding sequence is TGTGCCAGCAGAGACCAGGGTGGGAACTATGGCTACACCTTC.

The V gene is TRBV10-2, the J gene TRBJ1-2, with D perhaps TRBD1 (5 bases). V lost 6 bases to trimming and J lost 8 bases, with 19 bases between them. The CDR3 contains 14 residues. Germline lookup yields CDR1 WSHSY and CDR2 SAAADI. CDR3 DNA: TGCGCCAGCAGAAATGGTGGTACGGGACGCGGCTACACCTTC. Protein: CASRNGGTGRGYTF.

Notes on this clone: The same CDR3 is also encoded by other DNA sequences in this sample. The rearrangement links TRBV5-1 to TRBJ2-5, with D perhaps matching TRBD1 or TRBD2 (5 bases each). The ends were cut back, 0 bases at V and 5 bases at J, with 11 bases in the middle. This CDR3 is built from 14 residues. Looked up from germline, CDR1 is SGHRS and CDR2 is YFSETQ. The CDR3 reads CASSLVAGTETQYF. As DNA, the CDR3 is TGCGCCAGCAGCTTGGTGGCAGGGACGGAGACCCAGTACTTC. Together with reference TRBV5-1 and TRBJ2-5, the CDR3 gives the full variable domain: KAGVTQTPRYLIKTRGQQVTLSCSPISGHRSVSWYQQTPGQGLQFLFEYFSETQRNKGNFPGRFSGRQFSNSRSEMNVSTLELGDSALYLCASSLVAGTETQYFGPGTRLLVL.

The V and J genes are TRBV12-5 and TRBJ1-2; 7 nucleotides line up with TRBD1. This CDR3 has 17 residues. Trimming took 2 bases from V and 4 from J; bases not matched to a gene: 13. Per germline, CDR1 LGHNT and CDR2 FRNRAP. The CDR3 loop is CASGLFGKQGNFYGYTF. In DNA, the CDR3 is TGTGCTAGTGGTTTGTTCGGCAAACAGGGGAACTTCTATGGCTACACCTTC.

This chain links TRBV2 with TRBJ2-7, with TRBD1 identical over 8 bases. The junction had 5 bases not matched to a gene; V was cut back by 6 bases and J by 1 base. This CDR3 spans 14 amino acids. Per the germline V gene, CDR1 is SNHLY and CDR2 is FYNNEI. Here the CDR3 DNA reads TGTGCCAGCAGCTTCGACAGGGGATCCTACGAGCAGTACTTC. It is translated as CASSFDRGSYEQYF.

The V call is TRBV6-5, the J call TRBJ2-7, with TRBD2 matching 9 bases. This CDR3 region has 15 residues. V was pared by 4 bases and J by 2 bases, with 6 bases of the junction left unmatched. CDR1 is MNHEY, CDR2 SVGAGI, per germline. CDR3 in DNA: TGTGCCAGCAGTTTAAGTAGCGGGAGAGCCTACGAGCAGTACTTC. Protein sequence: CASSLSSGRAYEQYF.

On this clone: Other nucleotide sequences from this sample produce the same CDR3. This chain uses TRBV5-4 with TRBJ1-1; TRBD1 is a possible D gene (5 bases). The CDR3 loop spans 13 amino acids. Trimming shortened V by 3 bases and J by 2 bases, and 8 bases separated the two germline ends. CDR1 and CDR2 from the germline V gene are SGHNT and YYREEE (reference sequence). This chain's CDR3 is CASSYDRNTEAFF. The CDR3 region has the DNA TGTGCCAGCAGCTATGACAGAAACACTGAAGCTTTCTTT.

The chain employs TRBV6-5 and TRBJ2-7; 9 nucleotides align to TRBD2. This CDR3 comprises 14 residues. Germline CDR1 and CDR2: MNHEY and SVGAGI. V shed 5 bases, J shed 3 bases, and the junction held 5 bases outside the gene matches. CDR3 DNA sequence: TGTGCCAGCAGTAACCCAGCGGGAGGCTACGAGCAGTACTTC. Protein sequence: CASSNPAGGYEQYF.

This clone has a handful of counts. The chain is built from TRBV10-3 and TRBJ1-6; 9 bases are shared with TRBD1. The length of the CDR3 is 15 residues. Germline loops: CDR1 ENHRY, CDR2 SYGVKD. The ends lost 2 bases at V and 8 bases at J; junction bases unmatched: 4. This chain's CDR3 is CAISETGGRDSPLHF. CDR3 nucleotides: TGTGCCATCAGTGAGACAGGGGGCCGGGATTCACCCCTCCACTTT.

The J gene is TRBJ2-1, the V gene TRBV12-5, with unresolved D. The CDR3 contains 11 residues. Germline CDR1 and CDR2: LGHNT and FRNRAP. V lost 2 bases and J lost 6, with 2 bases in between. The CDR3 here is CASGLRNEQFF. In nucleotides, the CDR3 is TGTGCTAGTGGTTTGCGCAATGAGCAGTTCTTC.

This clone was recorded only once. The same CDR3 is also encoded by other DNA sequences in this sample. The chain joins TRBV7-2 to TRBJ2-5; TRBD1 or TRBD2 may be the D gene (5 bases each). V was shortened by 2 bases and J by 5 bases, with 12 bases between the two germline ends. Germline V gene lookup returns CDR1 SGHTA and CDR2 FQGNSA. The CDR3 has 14 residues. The CDR3 nucleotides read TGTGCCAGCAGCTTACAGGGCGGCGGGGAGACCCAGTACTTC. Translating it yields CASSLQGGGETQYF.

J is TRBJ2-4 and V is TRBV10-3; D possibly uses TRBD1 or TRBD2 (5 bases each). In germline, CDR1 is ENHRY, CDR2 SYGVKD. The ends were cut back, 6 bases at V and 5 bases at J, with 11 bases in the middle. There are 13 residues in the CDR3. The CDR3 DNA sequence: TGTGCCATCAGCTGGGACGGACAAAACATTCAGTACTTC. Its translation: CAISWDGQNIQYF.

CDR3 in DNA: TGTGCCAGCAGCGTAGACCATTGGGGGGAGGGCTACACCTTC. Its translation: CASSVDHWGEGYTF. The genes are TRBV9 and TRBJ1-2; perhaps TRBD1 as D (5 bases). V lost 0 bases to trimming and J lost 8 bases, with 14 bases between them. The germline V gene has CDR1 SGDLS and CDR2 YYNGEE. The CDR3 has 14 residues.

V is TRBV2 and J is TRBJ1-4, with 7 bases lining up with TRBD1. The V gene end was trimmed by 8 bases and the J gene end by 8 bases; junction bases not matched to a gene: 11. The CDR3 contains 14 residues. Germline V lookup: CDR1 SNHLY, CDR2 FYNNEI. The CDR3 reads CASGQQGSKEKLFF. For the CDR3, the DNA is TGTGCCAGCGGTCAACAGGGGTCGAAGGAAAAACTGTTTTTT.

The rearrangement uses TRBV5-4 and TRBJ2-7, with D maybe TRBD2 (6 bases). Germline CDR1 SGHNT, CDR2 YYREEE (reference sequence). CDR3 size: 15 residues. V lost 4 bases, J lost 3 bases, and 17 bases lay in between. The CDR3 spells CASSNSMEGSYEQYF. The CDR3 coding sequence is TGTGCCAGCAGCAACAGTATGGAGGGAAGCTACGAGCAGTACTTC.

The chain recombines TRBV5-1 with TRBJ2-2; 7 bases fit TRBD1. With V trimmed by 4 bases and J by 2 bases, 5 bases remained unmatched. This CDR3 has 15 amino acids. Germline CDR1 reads SGHRS; CDR2 reads YFSETQ. The CDR3 region is CASSTTGSNTGELFF. In nucleotides, the CDR3 is TGCGCCAGCAGCACGACAGGGTCTAACACCGGGGAGCTGTTTTTT.

CDR3 in DNA: TGTGCCAGCAGCGTTCAGGGGGCGACTACCGGGGAGCTGTTTTTT. As protein: CASSVQGATTGELFF. The chain links TRBV7-9 to TRBJ2-2, with TRBD1 matching over 8 bases. Germline V gene lookup returns CDR1 SEHNR and CDR2 FQNEAQ (reference sequence). The CDR3 totals 15 residues. V gave up 5 bases and J gave up 5 bases; unmatched junction bases: 7.

This sequence joins TRBV29-1 and TRBJ1-1; 7 bases agree with TRBD1. V was pared by 6 bases and J by 0 bases, with 4 bases of the junction left unmatched. The CDR3 runs to 13 residues. The germline gives CDR1 SQVTM, CDR2 ANQGSEA. This chain's CDR3 is CSVKQGLNTEAFF. For the CDR3, the DNA is TGCAGCGTCAAACAGGGGCTGAACACTGAAGCTTTCTTT.

The chain joins TRBV6-6 to TRBJ2-4; no reliable D call. V shed 6 bases and J shed 2 bases, with 5 bases lying between them. From germline, CDR1 is MNHNY and CDR2 SVGAGI (reference sequence). CDR3 size: 12 residues. DNA of the CDR3: TGTGCCAGCAGAGGGACCAAAAACATTCAGTACTTC. Residues: CASRGTKNIQYF.

This clone showed up just once. The V and J genes are TRBV9 and TRBJ2-3, with D perhaps matching TRBD2 (5 bases). In germline, CDR1 is SGDLS, CDR2 YYNGEE. CDR3 length: 13 residues. Trimming left V 2 bases short and J 6 bases short, with 10 bases between. CDR3 bases: TGTGCCAGCAGCGTTGACTACGGGGATACGCAGTATTTT. This gives the protein CASSVDYGDTQYF. The entire variable domain, with the rest obtained from reference TRBV9 and TRBJ2-3, is as follows: DSGVTQTPKHLITATGQRVTLRCSPRSGDLSVYWYQQSLDQGLQFLIQYYNGEERAKGNILERFSAQQFPDLHSELNLSSLELGDSALYFCASSVDYGDTQYFGPGTRLTVL.

This chain uses TRBV9 with TRBJ2-3; TRBD2 aligns across 10 bases. Unmatched junction bases numbered 8, after V lost 4 bases and J lost 0 bases. This CDR3 comprises 17 residues. Germline CDR1 SGDLS, CDR2 YYNGEE. The CDR3 coding sequence is TGTGCCAGCAGCCCGAGTCTAGCGGGGGCTAGCACAGATACGCAGTATTTT. Protein: CASSPSLAGASTDTQYF. The variable domain in full, with the rest retrieved from reference TRBV9 and TRBJ2-3, is DSGVTQTPKHLITATGQRVTLRCSPRSGDLSVYWYQQSLDQGLQFLIQYYNGEERAKGNILERFSAQQFPDLHSELNLSSLELGDSALYFCASSPSLAGASTDTQYFGPGTRLTVL.

V gene TRBV6-1 combines with J gene TRBJ1-2, with D hard to call. The CDR3 extends over 15 amino acids. CDR1 MNHNS and CDR2 SASEGT come from the germline V gene. Trimming left V 6 bases short and J 10 bases short, with 24 bases between. CDR3 DNA: TGTGCCAGCAGCCAAGCGCTAGTTTCGTCGAGGGCCTACACCTTC. Its protein is CASSQALVSSRAYTF.

The CDR3 bases are TGTGCCAGCAGATACGGGGGGAATACGCAGTATTTT. This gives the protein CASRYGGNTQYF. The rearrangement joins TRBV2 to TRBJ2-3; 7 positions agree with TRBD2. The germline V gene has CDR1 SNHLY and CDR2 FYNNEI. This CDR3 spans 12 amino acids. Germline trimming cut 6 bases from V and 7 bases from J; bases unmatched to any gene: 4.